This T cell receptor (beta chain) was documented in a study of blood T cell repertoires in COVID-19. This table comes from immunoSEQ multiplex PCR, and its TCRdb copy is limited to in-frame clones, with some not included. The repertoire has some 300,000 clones, around 88% of them found once; the top ten carry around 13%. CDR3 length: 13 amino acids. The V end lost 8 bases, the J end lost 5 bases, and 16 bases lay between the germline ends. CDR1 MNHNY and CDR2 SVGAGI come from the germline V gene (reference sequence). This clone has more than one count but fewer than ten. The V gene is TRBV6-6, the J gene TRBJ2-7, with a tentative D call TRBD2 (5 bases). This clonotype originated in a woman aged 70-85 years with COVID-19, enrolled during active disease. The sample was peripheral blood. The DNA for the CDR3 is TGTGCCAGCGGACCGCGGGTTATCGACGAGCAGTACTTC. Translating gives CASGPRVIDEQYF.